These T cell receptor beta chains were read from a single sample in a study of OX40 agonist ivuxolimab in advanced cancers. Profiled with immunoSEQ multiplex PCR; TCRdb holds only in-frame clones, not every one. The sample comprises 48,000 or so clones, roughly 92% of which are singletons, and approximately 12% rests with the top ten. Source: CD4+ or CD8+ T cells sorted from blood, taken in a trial of the OX40 agonist ivuxolimab. The source of these receptors is an adult with an advanced solid tumor such as melanoma, head and neck, liver or kidney cancer. Both conserved end residues are part of each CDR3. Fields, in order: J gene, V gene, clone size, D gene, CDR3 DNA, CDR3 protein. A D gene is named only where the DNA matches it firmly. The size of a clone is reported for some rows only, either as once, few or many, or as a class for expanded clones.

j_call: TRBJ2-1
v_call: TRBV7-9
clone_size: .
d_call: TRBD1
cdr3_nt: TGTGCCAGCAGCGTGGGACAGAACAATGAGCAGTTCTTC
cdr3_aa: CASSVGQNNEQFF

j_call: TRBJ2-5
v_call: TRBV27
clone_size: .
d_call: .
cdr3_nt: TGTGCCAGCAGTTTATTGGCTGACGGGGAGACCCAGTACTTC
cdr3_aa: CASSLLADGETQYF

j_call: TRBJ1-6
v_call: TRBV9
clone_size: .
d_call: .
cdr3_nt: TGTGCCAGCAGAGGACCGGGGCCTAATTCACCCCTCCACTTT
cdr3_aa: CASRGPGPNSPLHF

j_call: TRBJ2-7
v_call: TRBV28
clone_size: .
d_call: .
cdr3_nt: TGTGCCAGCAGTTCACGACTGTCCTACGAGCAGTACTTC
cdr3_aa: CASSSRLSYEQYF

j_call: TRBJ2-3
v_call: TRBV27
clone_size: once
d_call: TRBD2
cdr3_nt: TGTGCCAGCAGTTTAACCGGACTAGCGGGCGCTACAGATACGCAGTATTTT
cdr3_aa: CASSLTGLAGATDTQYF

j_call: TRBJ2-1
v_call: TRBV9
clone_size: once
d_call: TRBD2
cdr3_nt: TGTGCCAGCAGCGCGAGCGGGAGCTCCTACAATGAGCAGTTCTTC
cdr3_aa: CASSASGSSYNEQFF

j_call: TRBJ2-7
v_call: TRBV19
clone_size: .
d_call: TRBD2
cdr3_nt: TGTGCCAGTAGTGCCGTCGGGACTAGCGGGAGGTGGAACTACGAGCAGTACTTC
cdr3_aa: CASSAVGTSGRWNYEQYF

j_call: TRBJ1-1
v_call: TRBV4-3
clone_size: .
d_call: .
cdr3_nt: TGCGCCAGCAGCCAAGAAAGGAGGAAGAGCACTGAAGCTTTCTTT
cdr3_aa: CASSQERRKSTEAFF

j_call: TRBJ2-1
v_call: TRBV19
clone_size: .
d_call: TRBD2
cdr3_nt: TGTGCCAGTAGTGGCTTCGGCGGGGGAATCGCCAACAATGAGCAGTTCTTC
cdr3_aa: CASSGFGGGIANNEQFF

j_call: TRBJ2-1
v_call: TRBV6-5
clone_size: .
d_call: .
cdr3_nt: TGTGCCAGCAGTCCTCCCGAAGGTGAGCAGTTCTTC
cdr3_aa: CASSPPEGEQFF

j_call: TRBJ2-3
v_call: TRBV11-3
clone_size: once
d_call: TRBD1
cdr3_nt: TGTGCCAGCAGGCCCCGGACAGGGGATGCGCACGGCACAGATACGCAGTATTTT
cdr3_aa: CASRPRTGDAHGTDTQYF

j_call: TRBJ1-5
v_call: TRBV9
clone_size: .
d_call: TRBD1
cdr3_nt: TGTGCCAGCAGCGTAACAGGGGATAGCAATCAGCCCCAGCATTTT
cdr3_aa: CASSVTGDSNQPQHF

j_call: TRBJ2-2
v_call: TRBV10-2
clone_size: once
d_call: TRBD2
cdr3_nt: TGCGCCAGCAGCGCAGCGGGAGGGTCTAACACCGGGGAGCTGTTTTTT
cdr3_aa: CASSAAGGSNTGELFF

j_call: TRBJ2-3
v_call: TRBV10-3
clone_size: .
d_call: .
cdr3_nt: TGTGCCATCAGCGACACATCCGGGACGACCAGCACAGATACGCAGTATTTT
cdr3_aa: CAISDTSGTTSTDTQYF